This T cell receptor beta chain was sequenced during a study of blood T cells in healthy people across ages. As for the study in general: Researchers report that template switching captured about one barcoded beta molecule per two T cells.

V was pared by 4 bases and J by 5 bases, with 7 bases of the junction left unmatched. The length of the CDR3 is 14 residues. A word on this clonotype: Its antigen remains unidentified.

A second PCR, run for roughly 7 to 12 cycles, used a sample-barcoded 5' primer plus a J-beta primer mix. TCRdb independently ran MiXCR on the 5' RACE reads; one entry per CDR3 protein. This table holds 650,000 to 950,000 distinct CDR3 sequences, approximately 48% found once. Study-wide results and limits: Age showed a roughly linear inverse relationship with TCR beta diversity per million T cells.

The source is a man in his sixties in good health. The source material was blood. The chain is built from TRBV12-3 or TRBV12-4 and TRBJ1-1, with TRBD1 matching 7 bases. The CDR3 bases are TGTGCCAGCAGTTACCAGGGGGGTTATACTGAAGCTTTCTTT. It yields the protein CASSYQGGYTEAFF.